This T cell receptor beta chain was captured by sequencing in a study of T cell responses to AZD1222 COVID-19 vaccine. Study-wide points: Repertoire samples came only from after the peak T cell response. Across the whole spike, CD4 TCRs peaked at regions 160-218 and 743-854. Compared with day 0, the breadth and depth of the Spike-specific TCR repertoire rose significantly after two doses of AZD1222. White British donors predominated, females outnumbered males, and clonal diversity was possibly underestimated.

Of note for this clone: Its antigen remains unidentified.

Method: immunoSEQ multiplex PCR; TCRdb's copy keeps in-frame clones and lacks some. Of fewer than 150,000 clones listed, roughly 93% are singletons. CDR1 is MNHEY and CDR2 is SMNVEV in the germline V gene (reference sequence). V was clipped by 2 bases and J by 3 bases, with 13 bases between them. CDR3 length: 16 amino acids. The chain is built from TRBV27 and TRBJ1-4; D possibly corresponds to TRBD1 (6 bases). The sequenced sample was peripheral blood, obtained 28 days after the second AZD1222 dose. The origin of this receptor is an adult who received the AZD1222 COVID-19 vaccine. DNA of the CDR3: TGTGCCAGCAGTTTAGGAGGGGGTAGGCCTAATGAAAAACTGTTTTTT. Its protein product is CASSLGGGRPNEKLFF.